The clone carrying this T cell receptor (beta chain) was counted at least ten times. The sample originates from a study of regulatory T cells in long-lasting Graves disease. Through Arm-PCR of CDR3 regions and iRepertoire HTBI primers, TCR beta libraries were built. TCRdb reanalysed the multiplex PCR reads using MiXCR and keeps one entry per CDR3 protein. Of about 500,000 distinct CDR3 sequences detected, approximately 12% appear once; the ten largest clones hold roughly 8.9%. Time point reported: newly diagnosed GD, antithyroid drugs for less than 3 months. RNA isolated from PBMCs was used to make the TCR library. V shed 5 bases, J shed 7 bases, and the junction held 11 bases outside the gene matches. The CDR3 has 15 amino acids. Per germline, CDR1 SNHLY and CDR2 FYNNEI. This sample was also put to use in a study of T cells in Graves' hyperthyroidism and ophthalmopathy. From that report: Prediction of ophthalmopathy progression came a median approximately 6.5 months pre-onset.

The receptor was derived from a woman in her 30s with Graves disease. The genes are TRBV2 and TRBJ2-7, with 10 bases that match TRBD1. Specimen: peripheral blood mononuclear cells (PBMCs), collected at new diagnosis, from a patient treated with antithyroid drugs. For the CDR3, the DNA is TGTGCCAGCAGTAATGACAGGGGGCGAAGAGAAGAGCAGTACTTC. This translates into CASSNDRGRREEQYF.